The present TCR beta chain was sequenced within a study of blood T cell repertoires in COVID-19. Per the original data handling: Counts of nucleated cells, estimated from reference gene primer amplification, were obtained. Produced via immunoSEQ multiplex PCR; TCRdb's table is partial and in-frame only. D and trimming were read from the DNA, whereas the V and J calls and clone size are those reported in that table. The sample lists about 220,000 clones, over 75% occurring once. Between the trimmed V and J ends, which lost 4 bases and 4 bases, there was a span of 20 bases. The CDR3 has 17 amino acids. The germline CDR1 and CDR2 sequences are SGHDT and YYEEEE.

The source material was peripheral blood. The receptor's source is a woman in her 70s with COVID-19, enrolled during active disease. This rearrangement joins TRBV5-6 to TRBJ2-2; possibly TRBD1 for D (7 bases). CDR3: CASSPGGWQGGTGELFF. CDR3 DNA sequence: TGTGCCAGCAGCCCTGGGGGTTGGCAGGGGGGCACCGGGGAGCTGTTTTTT.